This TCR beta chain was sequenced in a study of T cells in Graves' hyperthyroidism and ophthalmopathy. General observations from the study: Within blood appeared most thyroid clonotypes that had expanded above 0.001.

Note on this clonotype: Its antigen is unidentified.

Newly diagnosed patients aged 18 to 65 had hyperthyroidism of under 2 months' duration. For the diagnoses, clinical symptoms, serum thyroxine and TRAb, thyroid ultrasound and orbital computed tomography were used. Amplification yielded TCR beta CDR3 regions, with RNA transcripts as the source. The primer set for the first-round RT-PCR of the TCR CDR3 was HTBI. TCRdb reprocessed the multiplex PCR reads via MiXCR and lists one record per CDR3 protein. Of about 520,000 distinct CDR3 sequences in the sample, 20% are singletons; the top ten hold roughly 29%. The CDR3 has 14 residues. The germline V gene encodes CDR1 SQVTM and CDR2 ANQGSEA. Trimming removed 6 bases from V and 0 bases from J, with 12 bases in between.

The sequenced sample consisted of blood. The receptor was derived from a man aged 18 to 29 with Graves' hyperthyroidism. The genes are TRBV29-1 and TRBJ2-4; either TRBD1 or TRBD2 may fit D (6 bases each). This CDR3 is CSVDGGLAKNIQYF. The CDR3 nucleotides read TGCAGCGTCGATGGGGGGCTAGCCAAAAACATTCAGTACTTC.